This passage covers 19 T cell receptor beta chains from one sample sequenced in a study of CD8+CD57+ T cells in acquired aplastic anemia. Genomic DNA, serving as template, underwent TCR beta VDJ and CDR3 profiling. TCRdb processed the reads anew with MiXCR; each CDR3 protein has one entry. Of roughly 250,000 distinct CDR3 sequences in the sample, about 44% were seen once. The sequenced patients had an expansion of CD8+CD57+ cells seen by flow cytometry. What was sequenced was sorted CD4+, CD8+, or CD8+CD57+ T cells (not recorded which) from PBMCs. Receptors were obtained from a human donor with aplastic anemia.

Remarks on this clonotype: Possible read error: a much larger clone is one base away. The gene calls are TRBV6-1 and TRBJ1-6; D is uncertain. Germline V gene lookup returns CDR1 MNHNS and CDR2 SASEGT. With 3 bases removed from V and 7 bases from J, the gap between germline ends came to 7 bases. The CDR3 length is 13 residues. The CDR3 coding sequence is TGTGCCAGCAGTGACTCTAGGAATTCACCCCTCCACTTT. Amino acids: CASSDSRNSPLHF.

The V and J genes are TRBV15 and TRBJ2-3; tentatively, D is TRBD2 (6 bases). V dropped 8 bases and J dropped 4 bases, with 16 bases sitting between them. The CDR3 is made up of 14 amino acids. In germline, CDR1 is LNHNV, CDR2 YYDKDF (reference sequence). For the CDR3, the DNA is TGTGCCACCGGAACGGAGGGCTTGGCAGATACGCAGTATTTT. Translation: CATGTEGLADTQYF.

This clonotype was seen at least ten times. This chain links TRBV9 with TRBJ2-7; the D is unclear. Trimming removed 0 bases at V and 2 bases at J, with 12 bases between. The CDR3 extends over 15 amino acids. Per the germline V gene, CDR1 is SGDLS and CDR2 is YYNGEE. The CDR3 spells CASSVGTTGAYEQYF. CDR3 in DNA: TGTGCCAGCAGCGTAGGAACCACCGGCGCCTACGAGCAGTACTTC.

Concerning this clonotype: The junction departs from the called germline gene at one end, perhaps through a read error. This chain connects TRBV7-9 to TRBJ2-1, with TRBD2 as a possible D gene (5 bases). The CDR3 has 13 amino acids. Per the germline V gene, CDR1 is SEHNR and CDR2 is FQNEAQ (reference sequence). The CDR3 bases are TGCGCCAGCAGCTTGAGTGAGGCTCGGGGGCAGTTCTTC. It specifies CASSLSEARGQFF.

The chain couples TRBV5-1 to TRBJ2-1, with D tentatively TRBD2 (7 bases). The CDR3 is 13 residues long. Germline V gives CDR1 SGHRS, CDR2 YFSETQ. The V end lost 0 bases, the J end lost 12 bases, and 13 bases lay between the germline ends. The CDR3 sequence: CASSLVYGGRQFF. In DNA, the CDR3 is TGCGCCAGCAGCTTGGTTTACGGGGGGCGGCAGTTCTTC.

V gene TRBV27 combines with J gene TRBJ2-7; no clear D gene. V was cut by 5 bases and J by 5 bases, with 16 bases left in between. The CDR3 spans 14 residues. Germline V lookup: CDR1 MNHEY, CDR2 SMNVEV (reference sequence). CDR3 residues: CASSVGFRVHEQYF. CDR3 in DNA: TGTGCCAGCAGTGTGGGATTTAGAGTCCACGAGCAGTACTTC.

Worth noting for this clonotype: A read error is likely, as this CDR3 ends without the conserved phenylalanine or tryptophan. V gene TRBV29-1 combines with J gene TRBJ1-3; a possible D gene is TRBD1 (5 bases). Germline CDR1 SQVTM, CDR2 ANQGSEA. The germline V and J ends were trimmed by 4 bases and 0 bases, with 10 bases remaining between them. The CDR3 totals 14 residues. In DNA, the CDR3 is TGCAGCGTTGGTCCGGGGGACTCTGGAAACACCATATATTCT. Its translation is CSVGPGDSGNTIYS.

The table lists this clonotype with a few counts. Just one base apart from a much larger clone, this may be a read error. The gene calls are TRBV20-1 and TRBJ2-1, with D possibly matching TRBD2 (5 bases). Trimming left V 0 bases short and J 8 bases short, with 11 bases between. Looked up from germline, CDR1 is DFQATT and CDR2 is SNEGSKA (reference sequence). This CDR3 region has 13 residues. The CDR3 nucleotides read TGCAGTGCTAGAGACACGACCGGGGATGAGCAGTTCTTC. The encoded protein is CSARDTTGDEQFF.

This clonotype showed up just a few times. CDR3 sequence reads: CASSPDYPGELFF. The CDR3 region has the DNA TGTGCCAGCAGTCCCGATTATCCCGGGGAGCTGTTTTTT. The V call is TRBV12-3 or TRBV12-4, the J call TRBJ2-2; D uncertain. There are 13 residues in the CDR3. V was shortened by 5 bases and J by 6 bases, with 10 bases between the two germline ends.

With regard to this clonotype: A much larger clone lies one base from this, so it may be a read error. This chain joins TRBV14 and TRBJ2-5, with D maybe TRBD2 (6 bases). Germline V gives CDR1 SGHDN, CDR2 FVKESK. The length of the CDR3 is 15 residues. V shed 7 bases and J shed 4 bases, with 19 bases lying between them. In DNA form, the CDR3 reads TGTGCCAGCACTTCTATCGGGAGTGTCGGAGAGACCCAGTACTTC. Translating gives CASTSIGSVGETQYF.

This chain connects TRBV20-1 to TRBJ1-5; D perhaps matches TRBD1 (5 bases). CDR1 is DFQATT, CDR2 SNEGSKA, per germline (reference sequence). The V gene lost 6 bases and the J gene lost 3 bases, with 15 bases spanning the gap. This CDR3 is 14 amino acids long. CDR3 amino acids: CSAGRGGNNQPQHF. The CDR3 DNA reads as TGCAGTGCCGGACGGGGGGGGAACAATCAGCCCCAGCATTTT.

This clonotype was counted a few times. The CDR3 reads CATSRDRAGYGYTF. The DNA of the CDR3 is TGTGCCACCAGCAGGGACAGGGCAGGCTATGGCTACACCTTC. This rearrangement joins TRBV15 to TRBJ1-2; TRBD1 matches 8 bases. With V trimmed by 3 bases and J by 4 bases, 4 bases remained unmatched. CDR3 length equals 14 residues. The V gene's germline CDR1 is LNHNV and CDR2 YYDKDF (reference sequence). Together with reference TRBV15 and TRBJ1-2, the CDR3 gives the full variable domain: DAMVIQNPRYQVTQFGKPVTLSCSQTLNHNVMYWYQQKSSQAPKLLFHYYDKDFNNEADTPDNFQSRRPNTSFCFLDIRSPGLGDTAMYLCATSRDRAGYGYTFGSGTRLTVV.

This clonotype was seen repeatedly, ten times or more. CDR3 sequence: CASSAPAGANVLTF. Written as DNA, the CDR3 is TGTGCCAGCAGCGCCCCCGCTGGGGCCAACGTCCTGACTTTC. This chain uses TRBV7-9 with TRBJ2-6; D unclear. V lost 5 bases, J lost 2 bases, and 7 bases lay in between. Germline-derived CDR1 and CDR2 are SEHNR and FQNEAQ (reference sequence). The CDR3 has 14 amino acids.

The chain links TRBV4-3 to TRBJ2-7, with 7 bases lining up with TRBD2. CDR3 length: 15 residues. V shed 1 base and J 2 bases; nucleotides not matched to a gene: 5. Germline V lookup: CDR1 LGHNA, CDR2 YSLEER. The CDR3 nucleotides are TGCGCCAGCAGCCAAGGAGGCGGGGGAACCTACGAGCAGTACTTC. Its protein product is CASSQGGGGTYEQYF.

This clonotype was detected only a few times. V is TRBV2 and J is TRBJ2-1; 8 bases line up with TRBD1. The CDR3 is 14 amino acids. V lost 6 bases, J lost 5 bases, and 6 bases stayed unmatched. In germline, CDR1 is SNHLY, CDR2 FYNNEI. CDR3 in amino acids: CASRGGQGHNEQFF. As DNA, the CDR3 is TGTGCCAGCAGGGGTGGACAGGGCCACAATGAGCAGTTCTTC.

The sample holds a few counts of this clonotype. The chain couples TRBV29-1 to TRBJ2-7; D is unresolved. CDR3 length: 14 residues. Germline V gene sequence: CDR1 SQVTM, CDR2 ANQGSEA. V gave up 4 bases and J gave up 2 bases, with 15 bases separating them. The CDR3 DNA follows: TGCAGCGTTGCCCCCTCAGACGGACCCTACGAGCAGTACTTC. The encoded protein is CSVAPSDGPYEQYF.

The chain is built from TRBV2 and TRBJ2-1; a possible D gene is TRBD1 (6 bases). CDR1 and CDR2 from the germline V gene are SNHLY and FYNNEI. The V end lost 7 bases, the J end lost 4 bases, and 14 bases lay between the germline ends. This CDR3 has 14 amino acids. Here the CDR3 reads CASNEDREYNEQFF. The CDR3 DNA follows: TGTGCCAGCAATGAGGACAGAGAATACAATGAGCAGTTCTTC.

Notes on this clonotype: A read error may be the cause here, since a much bigger clone is one base away. This chain joins TRBV6-1 and TRBJ1-1; D not certain. This CDR3 is built from 15 residues. Germline V lookup: CDR1 MNHNS, CDR2 SASEGT. CDR3 bases: TGTGCCGGCAGTTACCGTCCGGGAGGGAACACTGAAGCTTTCTTT. Encoded protein: CAGSYRPGGNTEAFF.

The genes are TRBV20-1 and TRBJ2-7, with D uncertain. Germline values: CDR1 DFQATT, CDR2 SNEGSKA (reference sequence). Trimming pared 0 bases from V and 2 bases from J, leaving 11 bases between. CDR3 length equals 14 residues. The CDR3 sequence is CSARDLQRAYEQYF. The CDR3 bases are TGCAGTGCTAGAGATCTACAACGCGCCTACGAGCAGTACTTC.